This T cell receptor (beta chain) was sequenced for a study of shared clonotypes between healthy human individuals. CD4+ cells underwent separation, giving CD45RA+ naive and CD45RA-negative memory subsets. Libraries were prepared by immunoSEQ multiplex PCR; TCRdb keeps only in-frame clonotypes and omits some of them. Of over 2 million clones in the sample, approximately 90% were seen once. This CDR3 contains 17 residues. Trimming cost V 5 bases and J 3 bases; bases outside gene matches: 11. From germline, CDR1 is SEHNR and CDR2 FQNEAQ (reference sequence). V and J are TRBV7-9 and TRBJ2-3; TRBD1 matches 10 bases. The specimen was naive CD4+ T cells from PBMCs. Indicated subset: CD45RA+ positively selected. The sequence came from a man aged 18 to 30 in good health. Some clones in this sample may be carry-over from other donors' samples. Written as DNA, the CDR3 is TGTGCCAGCAGCCCTGGGCTGCCGGGACAGGGGACAGATACGCAGTATTTT. Translated, it gives CASSPGLPGQGTDTQYF.